This record covers a single T cell receptor (beta chain). The antigen remains unidentified. A much larger clone is a single base away; this may be a read error. This entry belongs to a study of spatial heterogeneity in lung cancer. Study outcomes and limitations: Ubiquitous expanded tumor TCRs surfaced in blood more at resection than they did at follow-up.

CDR1 is MNHNS and CDR2 is SASEGT in the germline V gene. The CDR3 loop spans 12 amino acids. Single TCR cDNA molecules each had their own unique molecular identifier. Each CDR3 protein is one row after TCRdb ran MiXCR on the 5' RACE reads. The data hold over 45,000 distinct CDR3 sequences, with approximately 5% observed a single time. As to time point: sample taken at primary tumor resection. Unsorted whole RNA of tumor, nontumor lung or frozen PBMC was sequenced. Samples were donated by 72 untreated early-stage non-small cell lung cancer patients. The receptor was derived from a male donor with early-stage non-small cell lung cancer. The V gene is TRBV6-1, the J gene TRBJ2-7, with D possibly being TRBD1 (5 bases). This sample comprised PBMCs, obtained at surgery. CDR3 residues: CASSEPDRPARF. The CDR3 DNA reads as TGTGCCAGCAGTGAACCCGACAGACCAGCGAGGTTC.